These 26 T cell receptor beta chains share one sample of origin, sequenced in a study of somatic mutations in cytotoxic T cells in rheumatoid arthritis. The data were produced by immunoSEQ multiplex PCR, yet TCRdb's version contains in-frame clones alone and is incomplete. The sample includes under 5,500 clones, around four fifths of them seen just once. The source material was CD8+ T cells sorted from blood. The receptors stem from a woman aged 60-75 years with rheumatoid arthritis.

The CDR3 loop reads CASSLGQVPFF. For the CDR3, the DNA is TGTGCCAGCAGCTTAGGTCAGGTCCCTTTCTTT. The chain is built from TRBV13 and TRBJ1-1; D gene unclear. The CDR3 runs 11 residues. Trimming cost V 0 bases and J 12 bases, with 8 bases left between them. Germline V lookup: CDR1 PRHDT, CDR2 FYEKMQ (reference sequence).

The gene calls are TRBV9 and TRBJ2-1; TRBD1 matches 8 bases. V lost 4 bases to trimming and J lost 6 bases; unmatched junction nucleotides: 9. Germline CDR1 reads SGDLS; CDR2 reads YYNGEE. This CDR3 has 15 residues. The DNA of the CDR3 is TGTGCCAGCAGCCACGAGACAGGGGATTTCAATGAGCAGTTCTTC. Protein product: CASSHETGDFNEQFF.

This chain links TRBV28 with TRBJ2-3; 8 nucleotides agree with TRBD1. V was clipped by 5 bases and J by 5 bases; unmatched bases: 12. Germline loops: CDR1 MDHEN, CDR2 SYDVKM. This CDR3 has 16 residues. CDR3 loop: CASSPFRDRLVDTQYF. CDR3 nucleotide sequence: TGTGCCAGCAGTCCATTCCGGGACAGGCTGGTAGATACGCAGTATTTT.

This chain links TRBV5-4 with TRBJ1-2; D perhaps matches TRBD1 (5 bases). Trimming removed 0 bases from V and 4 bases from J, with 16 bases in between. This CDR3 has 16 amino acids. CDR1 is SGHNT, CDR2 YYREEE, per germline (reference sequence). CDR3 sequence: CASSLGGDSDLYGYTF. The CDR3 nucleotides are TGTGCCAGCAGCTTGGGAGGGGACTCGGATCTCTATGGCTACACCTTC.

The V call is TRBV10-3, the J call TRBJ1-4, with 10 nucleotides matching TRBD1. In germline, CDR1 is ENHRY, CDR2 SYGVKD. V lost 6 bases, J lost 8 bases, and 6 bases stayed unmatched. This CDR3 region has 14 residues. This chain's CDR3 is CAIRPGTGVEKLFF. CDR3 DNA sequence: TGTGCCATCAGACCCGGGACAGGGGTGGAAAAACTGTTTTTT.

The chain is built from TRBV29-1 and TRBJ1-2; D remains ambiguous. There are 15 residues in the CDR3. Trimming took off 1 base at V and 0 bases at J, with 12 bases between the two ends. Germline-derived CDR1 and CDR2 are SQVTM and ANQGSEA. CDR3 bases: TGCAGCGTTGAAGCCGCGTCGGGTTCTAACTATGGCTACACCTTC. The encoded protein is CSVEAASGSNYGYTF. The full variable domain, completed using reference TRBV29-1 and TRBJ1-2, is SAVISQKPSRDICQRGTSLTIQCQVDSQVTMMFWYRQQPGQSLTLIATANQGSEATYESGFVIDKFPISRPNLTFSTLTVSNMSPEDSSIYLCSVEAASGSNYGYTFGSGTRLTVV.

This clone was found a few times. The chain carries TRBV27 and TRBJ1-6; 7 nucleotides match TRBD1. CDR1 and CDR2 (germline): MNHEY, SMNVEV (reference sequence). The CDR3 has 14 amino acids. V lost 6 bases, J lost 9 bases, and 8 bases stayed unmatched. CDR3 in amino acids: CASRPGQEGSPLHF. The CDR3 nucleotides are TGTGCCAGCAGACCCGGACAGGAAGGTTCACCCCTCCACTTT.

The chain joins TRBV28 to TRBJ2-7, with D perhaps matching TRBD1 (6 bases). V lost 8 bases and J 13 bases, leaving 21 bases between the germline ends. The CDR3 contains 12 residues. Germline lookup yields CDR1 MDHEN and CDR2 SYDVKM. The CDR3 is CASGKPGQWKYF. The CDR3 DNA sequence: TGTGCCAGCGGGAAGCCCGGACAGTGGAAATACTTC.

The genes are TRBV4-1 and TRBJ1-2; 7 nucleotides line up with TRBD1. V shed 1 base, J shed 2 bases, and the junction held 7 bases outside the gene matches. Germline V gene lookup returns CDR1 MGHRA and CDR2 YSYEKL. The CDR3 spans 16 residues. CDR3 nucleotides: TGCGCCAGCAGCCAAGGACTCGGGACAGTCAACTATGGCTACACCTTC. This translates into CASSQGLGTVNYGYTF.

The V call is TRBV6-6, the J call TRBJ2-7; 10 bases are shared with TRBD2. The germline V gene encodes CDR1 MNHNY and CDR2 SVGAGI (reference sequence). The V segment lost 6 bases and the J segment 5 bases; nucleotides outside the gene matches: 4. This CDR3 spans 13 amino acids. CDR3 residues: CASRPSGGDEQYF. The CDR3 DNA follows: TGTGCCAGCAGACCCAGCGGGGGGGACGAGCAGTACTTC.

The CDR3 is CASSPDRDADTQYF. In DNA form, the CDR3 reads TGTGCCAGCAGTCCCGACAGGGACGCAGATACGCAGTATTTT. The chain uses TRBV6-4 and TRBJ2-3; 7 bases line up with TRBD1. This CDR3 spans 14 amino acids. J was trimmed by 4 bases and V by 5 bases; bases with no gene match: 6. Germline V lookup: CDR1 MRHNA, CDR2 SNTAGT.

This clone occurred a few times. This sequence joins TRBV4-1 and TRBJ1-1; possible D gene TRBD1, 6 bases. Germline CDR1 MGHRA, CDR2 YSYEKL. This CDR3 is 15 amino acids long. The V end lost 4 bases, the J end lost 3 bases, and 15 bases lay between the germline ends. CDR3 sequence reads: CASSLRQARDTEAFF. The CDR3 bases are TGCGCCAGCAGCCTAAGACAGGCGAGAGACACTGAAGCTTTCTTT.

V usage is TRBV19 and J usage is TRBJ2-1, with 7 nucleotides matching TRBD1. The CDR3 is 15 residues long. Germline CDR1 reads LNHDA; CDR2 reads SQIVND (reference sequence). V shed 5 bases, J shed 4 bases, and the junction held 8 bases outside the gene matches. The CDR3 reads CASSETGTVYNEQFF. The CDR3 nucleotides read TGTGCCAGTAGTGAAACAGGGACAGTGTACAATGAGCAGTTCTTC.

The chain has TRBV27 and TRBJ2-3; 9 bases match TRBD1. Germline CDR1 MNHEY, CDR2 SMNVEV (reference sequence). V was clipped by 0 bases and J by 6 bases; unmatched bases: 19. The CDR3 sequence is 20 residues long. DNA of the CDR3: TGTGCCAGCAGTTTATCCGGCGGGGACAGGGACGGTTTGGGCTGGGATACGCAGTATTTT. This translates into CASSLSGGDRDGLGWDTQYF.

V is TRBV7-9 and J is TRBJ2-3; 14 nucleotides agree with TRBD2. Germline assignment: CDR1 SEHNR and CDR2 FQNEAQ (reference sequence). The CDR3 spans 18 residues. V trimming: 5 bases; J trimming: 6 bases; junction bases outside the gene matches: 13. CDR3 residues: CASSPPFGTSGGMDTQYF. The CDR3 DNA is TGTGCCAGCAGCCCCCCTTTCGGGACTAGCGGGGGTATGGATACGCAGTATTTT. The entire variable domain, with the rest obtained from reference TRBV7-9 and TRBJ2-3, is as follows: DTGVSQNPRHKITKRGQNVTFRCDPISEHNRLYWYRQTLGQGPEFLTYFQNEAQLEKSRLLSDRFSAERPKGSFSTLEIQRTEQGDSAMYLCASSPPFGTSGGMDTQYFGPGTRLTVL.

V is TRBV5-6 and J is TRBJ2-7; possibly TRBD2 for D (6 bases). The V and J ends lost 5 bases and 7 bases respectively, with 19 bases between them. Germline V gene data show CDR1 as SGHDT and CDR2 as YYEEEE. This CDR3 comprises 14 residues. Written as DNA, the CDR3 is TGTGCCAGCAGACACAGCGATAACGGGGGTGAGCAGTACGTC. As protein: CASRHSDNGGEQYV.

The rearrangement joins TRBV9 to TRBJ1-2; D unclear. In germline, CDR1 is SGDLS, CDR2 YYNGEE. The V end was cut by 5 bases, the J end by 5 bases, with 13 bases between. There are 13 residues in the CDR3. Written as DNA, the CDR3 is TGTGCCAGCAGGGGGAGGACGGCATATGGCTACACCTTC. It specifies CASRGRTAYGYTF.

This clone was seen just once. The chain couples TRBV27 to TRBJ2-7, with TRBD1 as a possible D gene (6 bases). V gave up 3 bases and J gave up 0 bases, with 6 bases separating them. CDR3 length: 13 residues. Germline V gene data show CDR1 as MNHEY and CDR2 as SMNVEV (reference sequence). CDR3 coding DNA: TGTGCCAGCAGTTTGGACAGCTCCTACGAGCAGTACTTC. Its protein product is CASSLDSSYEQYF.

The chain recombines TRBV27 with TRBJ2-3, with D tentatively TRBD2 (6 bases). The V end lost 4 bases, the J end lost 4 bases, and 6 bases lay between the germline ends. The germline CDR1 and CDR2 sequences are MNHEY and SMNVEV (reference sequence). CDR3 length: 12 residues. DNA of the CDR3: TGTGCCAGCAGTTCGGGGGCAGATACGCAGTATTTT. Amino acid sequence: CASSSGADTQYF.

The genes are TRBV2 and TRBJ2-3, with 16 nucleotides matching TRBD2. V shed 6 bases, J shed 4 bases, and the junction held 4 bases outside the gene matches. The V gene's germline CDR1 is SNHLY and CDR2 FYNNEI. The CDR3 contains 16 residues. The DNA of the CDR3 is TGTGCCAGCAGCGGGGGACTAGCGGGGGGGTCAGATACGCAGTATTTT. The encoded protein is CASSGGLAGGSDTQYF.

V and J are TRBV7-3 and TRBJ2-2; 11 nucleotides align to TRBD2. Germline V gives CDR1 SGHTA, CDR2 FQGTGA. Trimming at V came to 5 bases and at J to 6 bases, leaving 2 bases not matched to a gene. The CDR3 spans 14 residues. The CDR3 reads CASSNSGGAGELFF. Here the CDR3 DNA reads TGTGCCAGCAGCAATAGCGGGGGGGCCGGGGAGCTGTTTTTT.

V is TRBV7-9 and J is TRBJ1-1; 7 positions match TRBD1. CDR1 is SEHNR and CDR2 is FQNEAQ in the germline V gene (reference sequence). The CDR3 totals 12 residues. The V gene end was trimmed by 5 bases and the J gene end by 6 bases; junction bases not matched to a gene: 3. The CDR3 spells CASSLGQPEAFF. CDR3 nucleotide sequence: TGTGCCAGCAGCCTGGGACAGCCTGAAGCTTTCTTT.

In DNA form, the CDR3 reads TGTGCCAGCAGTTCGATTGCGGGAGCCTACGAGCAGTACTTC. Protein product: CASSSIAGAYEQYF. The chain employs TRBV28 and TRBJ2-7; 7 bases map to TRBD2. V gave up 4 bases and J gave up 2 bases; unmatched junction bases: 5. In germline, CDR1 is MDHEN, CDR2 SYDVKM. The CDR3 length is 14 residues. Full variable domain (rest looked up from reference TRBV28 and TRBJ2-7): DVKVTQSSRYLVKRTGEKVFLECVQDMDHENMFWYRQDPGLGLRLIYFSYDVKMKEKGDIPEGYSVSREKKERFSLILESASTNQTSMYLCASSSIAGAYEQYFGPGTRLTVT.

The chain links TRBV6-1 to TRBJ2-1, with TRBD1 matching over 8 bases. Germline CDR1 MNHNS, CDR2 SASEGT. This CDR3 spans 17 amino acids. The ends lost 1 base at V and 2 bases at J; junction bases unmatched: 7. In nucleotides, the CDR3 is TGTGCCAGCAGTGAAGAGGAGGGCAGGGGGCCCTACAATGAGCAGTTCTTC. It is translated as CASSEEEGRGPYNEQFF.

Of note for this clone: A far larger clone is one nucleotide away, so this likely arose from a read error. Other DNA variants within this sample encode the same CDR3. The rearrangement links TRBV7-8 to TRBJ2-7; 9 bases agree with TRBD1. This CDR3 is 15 amino acids long. The germline V gene has CDR1 SGHVS and CDR2 FQNEAQ. The DNA for the CDR3 is TGTGCCAGCAGCAGAGGACAGGGGCCGTCCTACGAGCAGTACTTT. Translating it yields CASSRGQGPSYEQYF.

The chain uses TRBV27 and TRBJ2-1; tentatively, D is TRBD2 (6 bases). V lost 8 bases and J lost 14, with 16 bases in between. CDR3 length: 11 residues. CDR1 MNHEY and CDR2 SMNVEV come from the germline V gene (reference sequence). CDR3 sequence reads: CASGAGLVEFF. CDR3 DNA: TGTGCCAGCGGCGCGGGGCTCGTCGAGTTCTTC.